The next 20 T cell receptor beta chains were all read from a single sample in a study of Graves' ophthalmopathy and Graves' hyperthyroidism. The authors amplified TCR beta CDR3 regions from RNA transcripts. The first-round RT-PCR employed HTBI primers together with the Qiagen OneStep RT-PCR kit. A multiplex PCR was then performed as the second round. TCRdb reanalysed the multiplex PCR reads using MiXCR and keeps one entry per CDR3 protein. The repertoire holds about 740,000 distinct CDR3 sequences, with around 40% as singletons. The sample comprised peripheral blood. These receptors were collected from an adult man with Graves' ophthalmopathy.

This clonotype was picked up many times. The chain couples TRBV7-9 to TRBJ1-4; 8 bases fit TRBD1. This CDR3 is 14 amino acids long. Trimming at V came to 7 bases and at J to 2 bases, leaving 3 bases not matched to a gene. Germline V gene lookup returns CDR1 SEHNR and CDR2 FQNEAQ (reference sequence). CDR3 protein: CASNRQGTNEKLFF. The DNA for the CDR3 is TGTGCCAGCAACAGACAGGGGACTAATGAAAAACTGTTTTTT.

This clonotype was picked up many times. The rearrangement uses TRBV24-1 and TRBJ1-5, with 8 bases that match TRBD1. The V segment lost 4 bases and the J segment 5 bases; nucleotides outside the gene matches: 9. The germline gives CDR1 KGHDR, CDR2 SFDVKD. This CDR3 spans 16 amino acids. CDR3 nucleotides: TGTGCCACCAGTGACCCAGGGACAGGCCCCCATCAGCCCCAGCATTTT. Its translation: CATSDPGTGPHQPQHF.

This chain links TRBV7-2 with TRBJ2-5; possibly TRBD1 or TRBD2 for D (5 bases each). CDR3 size: 13 residues. V lost 5 bases, J lost 9 bases, and 16 bases lay in between. Germline CDR1 reads SGHTA; CDR2 reads FQGNSA. The CDR3 loop reads CASSRRGLDSQYF. The CDR3 region has the DNA TGTGCCAGCAGCCGAAGGGGCCTGGACTCCCAGTACTTC.

Ten or more counts support this clonotype. Written as DNA, the CDR3 is TGTGCCATCAGTGAGTCGACGTGGGCGGTGGAGACCCAGTACTTC. Translated, it gives CAISESTWAVETQYF. The J gene is TRBJ2-5, the V gene TRBV10-3, with D unresolved. This CDR3 spans 15 amino acids. Germline CDR1 reads ENHRY; CDR2 reads SYGVKD. Between the trimmed V and J ends, which lost 0 bases and 5 bases, there was a span of 13 bases.

This clonotype was counted at least ten times. V usage is TRBV10-1 and J usage is TRBJ2-7, with D perhaps TRBD1 (6 bases). Trimming stripped 2 bases from V and 5 bases from J, with 16 bases between. CDR3 length equals 15 residues. Germline-derived CDR1 and CDR2 are WNHNN and SYGVQD (reference sequence). CDR3 sequence reads: CASSEGTGMGNEQYF. CDR3 sequence (DNA): TGCGCCAGCAGTGAGGGAACAGGGATGGGAAACGAGCAGTACTTC.

This clonotype was seen a few times. The V gene is TRBV9, the J gene TRBJ1-5, with D perhaps TRBD1 (5 bases). Germline lookup yields CDR1 SGDLS and CDR2 YYNGEE. CDR3 length equals 17 residues. V dropped 2 bases and J dropped 4 bases, with 19 bases sitting between them. DNA of the CDR3: TGTGCCAGCAGCGTTCTCCTTCAGGGAGAGGGGAATCAGCCCCAGCATTTT. Encoded protein: CASSVLLQGEGNQPQHF.

This chain uses TRBV7-9 with TRBJ2-5; D remains ambiguous. Between the trimmed V and J ends, which lost 5 bases and 5 bases, there was a span of 18 bases. Germline V CDR1 and CDR2: SEHNR, FQNEAQ (reference sequence). This CDR3 contains 15 residues. The DNA for the CDR3 is TGTGCCAGCAGCCCCCGCAGATCCGGGCTCGAGACCCAGTACTTC. Its translation is CASSPRRSGLETQYF.

The V gene is TRBV29-1, the J gene TRBJ1-1; D remains ambiguous. With 0 bases removed from V and 5 bases from J, the gap between germline ends came to 13 bases. The CDR3 is 14 residues long. Germline V gene data show CDR1 as SQVTM and CDR2 as ANQGSEA. CDR3 nucleotide sequence: TGCAGCGTTGAAGATGGTTTCTTTGGGACTGAAGCTTTCTTT. It yields the protein CSVEDGFFGTEAFF. The full variable domain, rest sourced from reference TRBV29-1 and TRBJ1-1, is SAVISQKPSRDICQRGTSLTIQCQVDSQVTMMFWYRQQPGQSLTLIATANQGSEATYESGFVIDKFPISRPNLTFSTLTVSNMSPEDSSIYLCSVEDGFFGTEAFFGQGTRLTVV.

The V gene is TRBV29-1, the J gene TRBJ1-1, with TRBD1 matching over 7 bases. Trimming at V came to 6 bases and at J to 5 bases, leaving 21 bases not matched to a gene. Germline V gives CDR1 SQVTM, CDR2 ANQGSEA. The CDR3 covers 17 residues. CDR3 DNA: TGCAGCGTGCCCCTTGACAGGGACGGATTAAGTCCAACTGAAGCTTTCTTT. Translated: CSVPLDRDGLSPTEAFF.

This clonotype was counted a few times. This chain joins TRBV7-2 and TRBJ1-3; D is uncertain. The CDR3 spans 15 residues. From germline, CDR1 is SGHTA and CDR2 FQGNSA. The V end lost 5 bases, the J end lost 3 bases, and 14 bases lay between the germline ends. The CDR3 here is CASSQVWGNGNTIYF. CDR3 nucleotides: TGTGCCAGCAGCCAAGTGTGGGGTAATGGAAACACCATATATTTT. Together with reference TRBV7-2 and TRBJ1-3, the CDR3 gives the full variable domain: GAGVSQSPSNKVTEKGKDVELRCDPISGHTALYWYRQSLGQGLEFLIYFQGNSAPDKSGLPSDRFSAERTGGSVSTLTIQRTQQEDSAVYLCASSQVWGNGNTIYFGEGSWLTVV.

This clonotype was detected only a few times. The J gene is TRBJ2-5, the V gene TRBV20-1; D tentatively reads TRBD1 or TRBD2 (5 bases each). Trimming cost V 2 bases and J 1 base, with 11 bases left between them. The CDR3 has 14 amino acids. CDR1 and CDR2 (germline): DFQATT, SNEGSKA (reference sequence). CDR3 residues: CSARRDELQETQYF. The CDR3 nucleotides are TGCAGTGCTAGAAGGGACGAACTCCAAGAGACCCAGTACTTC.

The chain combines TRBV20-1 with TRBJ2-7, with D perhaps TRBD1 or TRBD2 (6 bases each). The CDR3 extends over 14 amino acids. Germline CDR1 and CDR2: DFQATT and SNEGSKA (reference sequence). V gave up 6 bases and J gave up 0 bases, with 15 bases separating them. The CDR3 reads CSAGGDTSSYEQYF. CDR3 nucleotide sequence: TGCAGTGCCGGGGGCGATACCAGCTCCTACGAGCAGTACTTC.

In this sample, this clonotype turned up many times. J is TRBJ1-1 and V is TRBV7-3; D gene ambiguous. Germline V lookup: CDR1 SGHTA, CDR2 FQGTGA. The CDR3 extends over 15 amino acids. V shed 5 bases and J shed 0 bases, with 13 bases lying between them. The CDR3 sequence is CASSPRTEMNTEAFF. CDR3 DNA: TGTGCCAGCAGCCCTAGGACGGAGATGAACACTGAAGCTTTCTTT.

This clonotype was counted between two and nine times. The chain joins TRBV2 to TRBJ1-5, with no clear D. There are 17 residues in the CDR3. CDR1 and CDR2 from the germline V gene are SNHLY and FYNNEI. Trimming pared 5 bases from V and 3 bases from J, leaving 20 bases between. In nucleotides, the CDR3 is TGTGCCAGCAGTTTAGCGCTCGCGAGTGCTAACAATCAGCCCCAGCATTTT. Protein: CASSLALASANNQPQHF.

This rearrangement joins TRBV10-3 to TRBJ1-1, with a tentative D call TRBD1 (5 bases). The germline CDR1 and CDR2 sequences are ENHRY and SYGVKD. V was pared by 10 bases and J by 0 bases, with 18 bases between. The length of the CDR3 is 15 residues. The CDR3 coding sequence is TGTGCCAGCAGGAGACAGAGACACTTGAACACTGAAGCTTTCTTT. The encoded protein is CASRRQRHLNTEAFF.

Only a few counts were recorded for this clonotype. The V call is TRBV7-8, the J call TRBJ2-7; D unclear. CDR1 SGHVS and CDR2 FQNEAQ come from the germline V gene. This CDR3 has 14 amino acids. Trimming left V 5 bases short and J 2 bases short, with 13 bases between. The CDR3 bases are TGTGCCAGCAGCGAAAAACATTGGACCTACGAGCAGTACTTC. Translation gives CASSEKHWTYEQYF.

Regarding this clonotype: At one boundary the junction diverges from the germline segment, which might be a read error. V usage is TRBV7-3 and J usage is TRBJ2-7; D is perhaps TRBD1 (5 bases). Per the germline V gene, CDR1 is SGHTA and CDR2 is FQGTGA. This CDR3 has 13 residues. CDR3 protein: CASSLGQTYVQYF. The CDR3 nucleotides read TGTGCCAGCAGCCTCGGACAAACTTACGTGCAGTACTTC. Combining the CDR3 with reference TRBV7-3 and TRBJ2-7 gives the whole variable domain GAGVSQTPSNKVTEKGKYVELRCDPISGHTALYWYRQSLGQGPEFLIYFQGTGAADDSGLPNDRFFAVRPEGSVSTLKIQRTERGDSAVYLCASSLGQTYVQYFGPGTRLTVT.

This clonotype was seen at least ten times. The J gene is TRBJ1-1, the V gene TRBV29-1; TRBD1 matches 8 bases. Germline V lookup: CDR1 SQVTM, CDR2 ANQGSEA. The CDR3 has 13 amino acids. Trimming cost V 7 bases and J 2 bases; bases outside gene matches: 6. The CDR3 protein is CSAPTGVNTEAFF. In nucleotides, the CDR3 is TGCAGCGCACCGACAGGGGTAAACACTGAAGCTTTCTTT.

In regard to this clonotype: A much larger clone differs by one base, so this may be a read error. The chain links TRBV7-2 to TRBJ2-5, with D unresolved. V was trimmed by 2 bases and J by 1 base, leaving 8 bases between them. CDR3 length: 14 residues. Germline lookup yields CDR1 SGHTA and CDR2 FQGNSA. The CDR3 is CASSLWSGQETQYF. The CDR3, as DNA: TGTGCCAGCAGCTTATGGTCAGGCCAAGAGACCCAGTACTTC.

In its sample, this clonotype was seen once. The genes are TRBV6-5 and TRBJ1-5; D gene uncertain. Germline V CDR1 and CDR2: MNHEY, SVGAGI. The V and J ends lost 4 bases and 0 bases respectively, with 13 bases between them. The CDR3 sequence is 16 residues long. CDR3 protein: CASSSEGGRSNQPQHF. CDR3 nucleotide sequence: TGTGCCAGCAGTTCAGAAGGAGGGCGTAGCAATCAGCCCCAGCATTTT.